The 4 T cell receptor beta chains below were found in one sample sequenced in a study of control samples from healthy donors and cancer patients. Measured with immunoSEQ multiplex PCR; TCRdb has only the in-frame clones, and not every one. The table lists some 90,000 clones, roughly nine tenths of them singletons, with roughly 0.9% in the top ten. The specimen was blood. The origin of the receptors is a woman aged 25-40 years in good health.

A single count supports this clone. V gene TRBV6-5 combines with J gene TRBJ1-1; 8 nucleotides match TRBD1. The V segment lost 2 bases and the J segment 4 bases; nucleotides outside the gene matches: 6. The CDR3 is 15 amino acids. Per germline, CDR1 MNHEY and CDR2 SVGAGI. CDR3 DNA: TGTGCCAGCAGTTACGGTGACAGGGGTCGCACTGAAGCTTTCTTT. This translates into CASSYGDRGRTEAFF.

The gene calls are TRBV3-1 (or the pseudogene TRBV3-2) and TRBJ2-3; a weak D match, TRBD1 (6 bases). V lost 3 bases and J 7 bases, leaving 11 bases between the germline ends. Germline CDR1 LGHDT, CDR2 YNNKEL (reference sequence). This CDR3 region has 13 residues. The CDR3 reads CASSQAWDNTQYF. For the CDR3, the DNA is TGTGCCAGCAGCCAGGCCTGGGACAATACGCAGTATTTT.

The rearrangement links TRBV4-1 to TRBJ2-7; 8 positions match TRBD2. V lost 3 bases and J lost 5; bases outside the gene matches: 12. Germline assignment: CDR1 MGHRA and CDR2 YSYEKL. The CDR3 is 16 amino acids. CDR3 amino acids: CASSQNPGLGENEQYF. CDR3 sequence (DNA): TGCGCCAGCAGCCAGAACCCGGGACTAGGAGAAAACGAGCAGTACTTC.

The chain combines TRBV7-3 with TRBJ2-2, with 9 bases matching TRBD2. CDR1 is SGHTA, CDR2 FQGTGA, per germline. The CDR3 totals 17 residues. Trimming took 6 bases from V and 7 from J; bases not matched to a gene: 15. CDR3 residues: CASSRQASGVTNGELFF. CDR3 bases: TGTGCCAGCAGTCGACAGGCTAGCGGGGTTACAAACGGGGAGCTGTTTTTT.